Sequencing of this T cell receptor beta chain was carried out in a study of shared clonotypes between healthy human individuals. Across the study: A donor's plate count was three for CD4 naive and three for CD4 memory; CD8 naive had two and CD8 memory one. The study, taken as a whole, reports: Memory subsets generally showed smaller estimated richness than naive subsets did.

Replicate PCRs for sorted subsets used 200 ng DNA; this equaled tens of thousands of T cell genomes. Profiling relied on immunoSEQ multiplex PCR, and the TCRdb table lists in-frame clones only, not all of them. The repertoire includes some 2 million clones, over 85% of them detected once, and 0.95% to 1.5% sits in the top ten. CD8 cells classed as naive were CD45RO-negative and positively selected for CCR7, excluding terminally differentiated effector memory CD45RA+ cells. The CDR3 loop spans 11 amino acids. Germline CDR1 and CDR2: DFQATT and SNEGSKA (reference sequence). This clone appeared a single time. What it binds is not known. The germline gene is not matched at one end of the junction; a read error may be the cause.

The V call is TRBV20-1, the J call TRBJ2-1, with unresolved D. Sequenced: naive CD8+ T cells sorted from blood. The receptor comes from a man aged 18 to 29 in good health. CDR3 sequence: CSDTSSGYGIF. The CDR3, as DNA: TGCAGTGATACCTCGTCCGGGTATGGTATCTTC.